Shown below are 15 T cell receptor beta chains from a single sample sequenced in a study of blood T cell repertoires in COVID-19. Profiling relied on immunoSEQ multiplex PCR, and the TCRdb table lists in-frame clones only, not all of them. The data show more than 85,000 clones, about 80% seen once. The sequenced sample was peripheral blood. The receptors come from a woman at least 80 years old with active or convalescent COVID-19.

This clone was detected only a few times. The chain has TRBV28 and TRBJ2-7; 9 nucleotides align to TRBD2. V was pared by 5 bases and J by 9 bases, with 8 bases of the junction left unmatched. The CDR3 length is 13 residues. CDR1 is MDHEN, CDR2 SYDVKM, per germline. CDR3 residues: CASSLSRTSAQYF. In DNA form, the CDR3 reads TGTGCCAGCAGTCTCTCCCGGACTAGCGCGCAGTACTTC.

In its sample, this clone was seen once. CDR3 sequence: CASSKRLQGARGDTIYF. The CDR3 DNA follows: TGTGCCAGCAGCAAACGCCTGCAGGGGGCGCGGGGAGACACCATATATTTT. The chain uses TRBV3-1 (or the pseudogene TRBV3-2) and TRBJ1-3; 8 bases fit TRBD1. The V gene end was trimmed by 5 bases and the J gene end by 8 bases; junction bases not matched to a gene: 17. Germline V gene lookup returns CDR1 LGHDT and CDR2 YNNKEL (reference sequence). The CDR3 has 17 residues.

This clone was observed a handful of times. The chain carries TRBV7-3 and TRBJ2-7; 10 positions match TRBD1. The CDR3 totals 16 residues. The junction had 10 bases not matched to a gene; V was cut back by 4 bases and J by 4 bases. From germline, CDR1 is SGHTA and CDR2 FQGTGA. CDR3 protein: CASSCNARTGGYEQYF. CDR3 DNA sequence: TGTGCCAGCAGCTGTAACGCACGGACAGGGGGTTACGAGCAGTACTTC. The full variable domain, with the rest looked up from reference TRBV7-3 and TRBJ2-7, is GAGVSQTPSNKVTEKGKYVELRCDPISGHTALYWYRQSLGQGPEFLIYFQGTGAADDSGLPNDRFFAVRPEGSVSTLKIQRTERGDSAVYLCASSCNARTGGYEQYFGPGTRLTVT.

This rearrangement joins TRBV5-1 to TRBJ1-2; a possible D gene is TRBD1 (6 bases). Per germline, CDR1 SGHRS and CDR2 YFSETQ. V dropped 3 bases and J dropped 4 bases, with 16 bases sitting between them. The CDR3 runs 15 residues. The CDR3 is CASSWDIRVLYGYTF. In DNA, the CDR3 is TGCGCCAGCAGCTGGGACATTCGGGTCCTCTATGGCTACACCTTC.

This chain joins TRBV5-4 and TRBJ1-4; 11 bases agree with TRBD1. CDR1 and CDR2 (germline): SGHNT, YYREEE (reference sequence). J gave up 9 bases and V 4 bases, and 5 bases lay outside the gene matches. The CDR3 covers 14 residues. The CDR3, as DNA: TGTGCCAGCAGCCCGGGACAGGGGGAGCAAAAACTGTTTTTT. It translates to CASSPGQGEQKLFF.

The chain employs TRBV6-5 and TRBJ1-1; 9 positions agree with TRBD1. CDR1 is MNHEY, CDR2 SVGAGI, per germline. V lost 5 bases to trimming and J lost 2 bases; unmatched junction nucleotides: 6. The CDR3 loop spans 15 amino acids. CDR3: CASSLRQGGNTEAFF. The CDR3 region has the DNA TGTGCCAGCAGTCTCCGACAGGGGGGCAACACTGAAGCTTTCTTT.

Here the CDR3 DNA reads TGTGCCAGCAGCTTAGCCACAGGGGCAAGGGGGTTCTTC. Amino acids: CASSLATGARGFF. J is TRBJ2-1 and V is TRBV7-2, with 7 bases identical to TRBD1. Germline CDR1 is SGHTA and CDR2 is FQGNSA. The CDR3 is 13 residues long. The J segment lost 15 bases and the V segment lost 0 bases, leaving 8 bases of the junction unmatched.

The CDR3 is CAWSAYRGTNYGYTF. As DNA, the CDR3 is TGTGCCTGGAGTGCCTACCGGGGGACTAACTATGGCTACACCTTC. The J gene is TRBJ1-2, the V gene TRBV30; a possible D gene is TRBD1 (5 bases). Trimming pared 1 base from V and 0 bases from J, leaving 12 bases between. The germline gives CDR1 GTSNPN, CDR2 SVGIG (reference sequence). The CDR3 is 15 amino acids. Filled out from reference TRBV30 and TRBJ1-2, the complete variable domain reads SQTIHQWPATLVQPVGSPLSLECTVEGTSNPNLYWYRQAAGRGLQLLFYSVGIGQISSEVPQNLSASRPQDRQFILSSKKLLLSDSGFYLCAWSAYRGTNYGYTFGSGTRLTVV.

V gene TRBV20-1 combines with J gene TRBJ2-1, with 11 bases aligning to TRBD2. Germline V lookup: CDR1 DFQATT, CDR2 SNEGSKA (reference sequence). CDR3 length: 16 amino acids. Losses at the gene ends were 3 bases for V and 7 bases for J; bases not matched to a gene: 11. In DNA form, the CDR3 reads TGCAGTGCTAGTCTAGCGGGAGGCTATAACTCGAATGAGCAGTTCTTC. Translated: CSASLAGGYNSNEQFF.

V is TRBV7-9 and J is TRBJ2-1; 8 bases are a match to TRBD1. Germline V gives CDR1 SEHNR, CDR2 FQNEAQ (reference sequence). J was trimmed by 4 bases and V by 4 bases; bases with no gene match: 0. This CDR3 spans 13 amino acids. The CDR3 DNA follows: TGTGCCAGCAGCTGGACAGGGTACAATGAGCAGTTCTTC. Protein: CASSWTGYNEQFF.

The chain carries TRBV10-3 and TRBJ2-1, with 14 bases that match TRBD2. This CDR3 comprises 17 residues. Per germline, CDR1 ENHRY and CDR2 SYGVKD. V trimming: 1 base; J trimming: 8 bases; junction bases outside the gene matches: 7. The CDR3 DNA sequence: TGTGCCATCAGTGAGTTTACCGGGACTAGCGGGAGTCATGAGCAGTTCTTC. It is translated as CAISEFTGTSGSHEQFF.

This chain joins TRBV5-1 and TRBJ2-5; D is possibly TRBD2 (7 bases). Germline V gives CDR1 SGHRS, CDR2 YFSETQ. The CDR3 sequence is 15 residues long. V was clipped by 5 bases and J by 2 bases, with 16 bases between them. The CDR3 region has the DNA TGCGCCAGCAGTCCTGGCGGGGGCCCTCAAGAGACCCAGTACTTC. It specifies CASSPGGGPQETQYF.

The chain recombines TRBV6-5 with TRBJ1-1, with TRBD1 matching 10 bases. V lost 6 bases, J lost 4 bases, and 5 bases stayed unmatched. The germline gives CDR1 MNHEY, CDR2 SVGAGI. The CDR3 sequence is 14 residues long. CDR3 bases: TGTGCCAGCAGCACGACAGGGGGCGTCACTGAAGCTTTCTTT. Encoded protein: CASSTTGGVTEAFF.

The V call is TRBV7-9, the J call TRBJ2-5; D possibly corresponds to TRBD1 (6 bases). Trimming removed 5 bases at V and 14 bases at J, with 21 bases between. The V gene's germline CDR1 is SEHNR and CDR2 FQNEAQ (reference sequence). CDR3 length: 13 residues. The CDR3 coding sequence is TGTGCCAGCAGCCCTGTCCTGGTTGGACAGTATTACTTC. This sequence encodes CASSPVLVGQYYF.

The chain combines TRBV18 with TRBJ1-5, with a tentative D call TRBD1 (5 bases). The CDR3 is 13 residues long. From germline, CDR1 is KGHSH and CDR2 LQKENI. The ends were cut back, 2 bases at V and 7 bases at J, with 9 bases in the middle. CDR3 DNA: TGTGCCAGCTCACCAGGGGGGTGGCAGCCCCAGCATTTT. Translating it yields CASSPGGWQPQHF.